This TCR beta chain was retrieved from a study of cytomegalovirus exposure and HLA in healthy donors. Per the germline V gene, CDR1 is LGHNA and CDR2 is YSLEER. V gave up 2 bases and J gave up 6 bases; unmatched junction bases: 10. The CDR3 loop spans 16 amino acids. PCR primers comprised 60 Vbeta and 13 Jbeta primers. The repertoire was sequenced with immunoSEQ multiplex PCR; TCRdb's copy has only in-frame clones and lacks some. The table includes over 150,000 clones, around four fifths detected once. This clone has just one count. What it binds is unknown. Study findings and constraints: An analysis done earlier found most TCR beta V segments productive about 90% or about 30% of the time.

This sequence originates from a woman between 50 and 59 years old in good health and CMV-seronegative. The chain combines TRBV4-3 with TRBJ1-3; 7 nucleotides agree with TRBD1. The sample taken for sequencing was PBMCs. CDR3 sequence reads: CASSQTSRGSENTIYF. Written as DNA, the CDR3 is TGCGCCAGCAGCCAAACTAGCAGGGGGTCGGAAAACACCATATATTTT.